The 3 T cell receptor beta chains listed next were all sequenced from one sample in a study of control samples from healthy donors and cancer patients. Only in-frame clones appear in the TCRdb table, and some are missing; sequencing was by immunoSEQ multiplex PCR. The data show about 120,000 clones, roughly nine tenths seen once. The source material was blood. The receptors shown here come from a woman aged 18-35 years in good health.

V usage is TRBV2 and J usage is TRBJ2-1; the match to TRBD1 covers 7 bases. There are 13 residues in the CDR3. The germline gives CDR1 SNHLY, CDR2 FYNNEI. V shed 8 bases, J shed 3 bases, and the junction held 4 bases outside the gene matches. The CDR3 spells CASGTEIYNEQFF. In DNA, the CDR3 is TGTGCCAGCGGGACAGAGATCTACAATGAGCAGTTCTTC.

The chain links TRBV24-1 to TRBJ2-3, with D tentatively TRBD1 or TRBD2 (5 bases each). Germline CDR1 is KGHDR and CDR2 is SFDVKD. V lost 9 bases, J lost 0 bases, and 15 bases lay in between. The CDR3 loop spans 15 amino acids. CDR3 residues: CATGQGASSTDTQYF. CDR3 DNA: TGTGCCACCGGGCAGGGAGCCTCTAGCACAGATACGCAGTATTTT.

J is TRBJ2-5 and V is TRBV4-3; D gene uncertain. The V end lost 0 bases, the J end lost 7 bases, and 15 bases lay between the germline ends. Germline CDR1 LGHNA, CDR2 YSLEER. This CDR3 is 15 amino acids long. The chain's CDR3 is CASSQDLTQWGTQYF. The CDR3 nucleotides are TGCGCCAGCAGCCAAGATCTCACCCAGTGGGGGACCCAGTACTTC.